The TCR beta chain described here comes from a study of cytomegalovirus exposure and HLA in healthy donors. General study results and limits: A later analysis reportedly identified an Asian-associated ancestry cluster as carrying fewer N-insertions than the roughly 700-donor mean. A link between a missense DCLRE1C variant and TCR beta V- and J-gene trimming emerged from a later analysis. Cytomegalovirus association was listed for around 170 TCR beta chains.

With 60 Vbeta and 13 Jbeta primers, the PCR was carried out. The method was immunoSEQ multiplex PCR; TCRdb's version includes in-frame clones alone and lacks a portion of them. The sample has around 200,000 clones, over 80% seen once. A note on this clone: The antigen remains unidentified.

V dropped 2 bases and J dropped 10; count of bases not matched to a gene: 14. There are 16 residues in the CDR3. Germline CDR1 is MDHEN and CDR2 is SYDVKM. The TCR comes from a woman between 50 and 59 years old in good health and CMV-seropositive. The sequenced material came from PBMCs. The rearrangement uses TRBV28 and TRBJ2-3; TRBD1 agrees at 8 bases. The CDR3 DNA is TGTGCCAGCAGTTTAACGGGACAGGTTCTCGGTAAAGCGCAGTATTTT. The encoded protein is CASSLTGQVLGKAQYF.